These 20 T cell receptor beta chains were sequenced from one sample in a study of blood T cell repertoires in COVID-19. Here immunoSEQ multiplex PCR was the method, and the copy in TCRdb shows in-frame clones only, minus some. The sample lists around 100,000 clones, approximately 87% occurring once. Source material: peripheral blood. These TCRs come from a human donor in a cohort sampled during active COVID-19.

The chain couples TRBV9 to TRBJ1-1; D is unclear. The CDR3 runs 14 residues. Germline lookup yields CDR1 SGDLS and CDR2 YYNGEE. V lost 0 bases and J 1 base, leaving 7 bases between the germline ends. The DNA for the CDR3 is TGTGCCAGCAGCGTAGGCGAAACGAACACTGAAGCTTTCTTT. Its protein product is CASSVGETNTEAFF.

The chain couples TRBV5-1 to TRBJ1-6, with 10 nucleotides matching TRBD1. The CDR3 has 14 residues. Germline V gives CDR1 SGHRS, CDR2 YFSETQ. V lost 3 bases to trimming and J lost 9 bases; unmatched junction nucleotides: 3. The CDR3 reads CASSSGQGVSPLHF. Written as DNA, the CDR3 is TGCGCCAGCAGCTCAGGACAGGGGGTTTCACCCCTCCACTTT.

CDR3 DNA sequence: TGCGCCAGCAGCCAATACACCAACCTTGGACTAGCGGGAGGGAAGAACACCGGGGAGCTGTTTTTT. Amino acid sequence: CASSQYTNLGLAGGKNTGELFF. The chain recombines TRBV4-1 with TRBJ2-2; 15 bases are a match to TRBD2. Germline V gene lookup returns CDR1 MGHRA and CDR2 YSYEKL. The ends lost 2 bases at V and 1 base at J; junction bases unmatched: 14. The CDR3 consists of 22 residues.

About this clone itself: This sample includes further DNA sequences coding for the same CDR3. V gene TRBV12-5 combines with J gene TRBJ2-6; D perhaps matches TRBD2 (6 bases). Per the germline V gene, CDR1 is LGHNT and CDR2 is FRNRAP. There are 20 residues in the CDR3. V lost 0 bases and J 4 bases, leaving 22 bases between the germline ends. CDR3 amino acids: CASGLVQIGATRGGANVLTF. The CDR3 coding sequence is TGTGCTAGTGGTTTGGTACAAATAGGGGCGACTAGGGGCGGGGCCAACGTCCTGACTTTC.

The chain couples TRBV5-4 to TRBJ2-3; D not certain. Per the germline V gene, CDR1 is SGHNT and CDR2 is YYREEE (reference sequence). This CDR3 contains 14 residues. V lost 1 base to trimming and J lost 0 bases, with 6 bases between them. CDR3 residues: CASSLQISTDTQYF. The CDR3 bases are TGTGCCAGCAGCTTGCAGATTAGCACAGATACGCAGTATTTT.

The chain links TRBV9 to TRBJ2-7, with a weak D call TRBD2 (6 bases). Germline V gene sequence: CDR1 SGDLS, CDR2 YYNGEE. This CDR3 region has 14 residues. Deletions cut 4 bases from V and 1 base from J, with 12 bases between. CDR3 DNA: TGTGCCAGCAGCCAAGGAGGGGCGTCCTACGAGCAGTACTTC. This encodes CASSQGGASYEQYF.

The V call is TRBV6-1, the J call TRBJ1-6; D not certain. This CDR3 comprises 17 residues. Trimming pared 0 bases from V and 10 bases from J, leaving 19 bases between. The germline gives CDR1 MNHNS, CDR2 SASEGT. The CDR3 DNA follows: TGTGCCAGCAGTGAAGCCATCGGCGCAGGTTTAGGCTCACCCCTCCACTTT. This encodes CASSEAIGAGLGSPLHF.

The chain is built from TRBV14 and TRBJ1-3; D perhaps matches TRBD1 (5 bases). V dropped 2 bases and J dropped 4 bases, with 9 bases sitting between them. The V gene's germline CDR1 is SGHDN and CDR2 FVKESK. The CDR3 contains 14 residues. CDR3: CASSQQGTGNTIYF. The CDR3 nucleotides are TGTGCCAGCAGCCAACAGGGAACGGGAAACACCATATATTTT. The full variable domain, completed using reference TRBV14 and TRBJ1-3, is EAGVTQFPSHSVIEKGQTVTLRCDPISGHDNLYWYRRVMGKEIKFLLHFVKESKQDESGMPNNRFLAERTGGTYSTLKVQPAELEDSGVYFCASSQQGTGNTIYFGEGSWLTVV.

For the CDR3, the DNA is TGCAGCGGGACAGTGGGGGATGAAAAACTGTTTTTT. Residues: CSGTVGDEKLFF. The V gene is TRBV29-1, the J gene TRBJ1-4; possibly TRBD1 for D (6 bases). This CDR3 is built from 12 residues. The germline CDR1 and CDR2 sequences are SQVTM and ANQGSEA. Deletions cut 7 bases from V and 6 bases from J, with 12 bases between.

This chain connects TRBV6-5 to TRBJ1-1; D call uncertain. The length of the CDR3 is 15 residues. Trimming removed 0 bases at V and 1 base at J, with 9 bases between. Germline values: CDR1 MNHEY, CDR2 SVGAGI. This CDR3 reads CASSYSRLTNTEAFF. In DNA form, the CDR3 reads TGTGCCAGCAGTTACTCTAGACTGACGAACACTGAAGCTTTCTTT.

The chain has TRBV6-2 or TRBV6-3 and TRBJ2-7; possible D gene TRBD1, 6 bases. Deletions cut 3 bases from V and 3 bases from J, with 15 bases between. This CDR3 has 15 residues. Germline loops: CDR1 MNHEY, CDR2 SVGEGT. The CDR3 loop reads CASSYPTNRVYEQYF. CDR3 in DNA: TGTGCCAGCAGTTATCCAACAAACAGGGTCTACGAGCAGTACTTC.

V and J are TRBV7-9 and TRBJ1-5, with D perhaps TRBD1 (5 bases). V was cut by 3 bases and J by 5 bases, with 20 bases left in between. The CDR3 consists of 17 residues. Germline-derived CDR1 and CDR2 are SEHNR and FQNEAQ (reference sequence). This CDR3 is CASSFGPGRGKDQPQHF. CDR3 DNA sequence: TGTGCCAGCAGCTTTGGTCCAGGTAGGGGCAAAGATCAGCCCCAGCATTTT. The whole variable domain, filled in from reference TRBV7-9 and TRBJ1-5, reads DTGVSQNPRHKITKRGQNVTFRCDPISEHNRLYWYRQTLGQGPEFLTYFQNEAQLEKSRLLSDRFSAERPKGSFSTLEIQRTEQGDSAMYLCASSFGPGRGKDQPQHFGDGTRLSIL.

J is TRBJ2-2 and V is TRBV4-3; possible D gene TRBD2, 5 bases. The CDR3 has 14 residues. Trimming cost V 2 bases and J 7 bases, with 11 bases left between them. Germline lookup yields CDR1 LGHNA and CDR2 YSLEER. The CDR3 region is CASSQFPEGGELFF. The CDR3 nucleotides read TGCGCCAGCAGCCAATTTCCAGAGGGCGGGGAGCTGTTTTTT.

The V gene is TRBV6-5, the J gene TRBJ1-1; TRBD1 matches at 9 bases. The CDR3 loop spans 14 amino acids. Germline CDR1 and CDR2: MNHEY and SVGAGI. Germline trimming cut 5 bases from V and 9 bases from J; bases unmatched to any gene: 10. The CDR3 is CASSSAGTGWKAFF. The DNA of the CDR3 is TGTGCCAGCAGTAGCGCCGGGACAGGGTGGAAAGCTTTCTTT.

J is TRBJ1-1 and V is TRBV11-2; 7 positions match TRBD1. Germline values: CDR1 SGHAT, CDR2 FQNNGV. V was pared by 5 bases and J by 0 bases, with 3 bases of the junction left unmatched. The CDR3 spans 14 residues. CDR3 residues: CASSKDRLNTEAFF. The CDR3 region has the DNA TGTGCCAGCAGCAAGGACAGGCTGAACACTGAAGCTTTCTTT.

The rearrangement uses TRBV19 and TRBJ2-1; 16 bases agree with TRBD2. The CDR3 has 19 residues. Trimming removed 5 bases from V and 2 bases from J; junction bases left unmatched: 9. Per germline, CDR1 LNHDA and CDR2 SQIVND (reference sequence). CDR3 in amino acids: CASSLWGLAGGLTYNEQFF. CDR3 DNA: TGTGCCAGTAGTCTTTGGGGACTAGCGGGGGGGCTGACCTACAATGAGCAGTTCTTC.

The CDR3 DNA reads as TGCGCCAGCAGCCCGGTCCTAGCGGGGGGGAGTGGAGATACGCAGTATTTT. This encodes CASSPVLAGGSGDTQYF. The chain couples TRBV5-1 to TRBJ2-3, with TRBD2 matching 12 bases. Germline V CDR1 and CDR2: SGHRS, YFSETQ. This CDR3 is built from 17 residues. The V and J ends lost 4 bases and 5 bases, in that order; junction bases with no gene match: 11.

The V call is TRBV7-2, the J call TRBJ2-3, with 9 bases that match TRBD2. Germline lookup yields CDR1 SGHTA and CDR2 FQGNSA. CDR3 size: 14 residues. J gave up 8 bases and V 1 base, and 4 bases lay outside the gene matches. The CDR3: CASSLGRLAATQYF. DNA of the CDR3: TGTGCCAGCAGCTTAGGACGACTAGCGGCTACGCAGTATTTT.

On this clone itself: Other DNA sequences from this sample encode an identical CDR3 as well. V is TRBV20-1 and J is TRBJ1-1; no clear D. This CDR3 has 11 residues. Per germline, CDR1 DFQATT and CDR2 SNEGSKA (reference sequence). The V and J ends lost 3 bases and 8 bases respectively, with 10 bases between them. CDR3 residues: CSASGSGEAFF. In DNA, the CDR3 is TGCAGTGCTAGCGGGTCCGGGGAAGCTTTCTTT.

The chain links TRBV19 to TRBJ2-5, with 9 bases aligning to TRBD2. Germline V gene data show CDR1 as LNHDA and CDR2 as SQIVND (reference sequence). V lost 5 bases, J lost 4 bases, and 11 bases stayed unmatched. This CDR3 is 16 amino acids long. In nucleotides, the CDR3 is TGTGCCAGTAGTCCGCCCGGGACTAGCCTGGGAGAGACCCAGTACTTC. The encoded protein is CASSPPGTSLGETQYF.